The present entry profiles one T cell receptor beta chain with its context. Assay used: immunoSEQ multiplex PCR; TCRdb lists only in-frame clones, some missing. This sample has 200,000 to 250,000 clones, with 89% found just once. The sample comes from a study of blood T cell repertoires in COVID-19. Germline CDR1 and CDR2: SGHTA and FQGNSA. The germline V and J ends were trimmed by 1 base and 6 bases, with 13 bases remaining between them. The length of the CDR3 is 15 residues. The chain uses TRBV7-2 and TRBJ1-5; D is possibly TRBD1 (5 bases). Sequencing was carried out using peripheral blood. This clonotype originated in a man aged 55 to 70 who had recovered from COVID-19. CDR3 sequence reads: CASSLEGGGGQPQHF. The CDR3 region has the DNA TGTGCCAGCAGCTTAGAGGGCGGCGGGGGTCAGCCCCAGCATTTT.